This entry features one T cell receptor (beta chain) sequence. V gave up 3 bases and J gave up 4 bases, with 7 bases separating them. Germline loops: CDR1 SGHTA, CDR2 FQGNSA. This CDR3 comprises 13 residues. TCRdb's table, derived via immunoSEQ multiplex PCR, lists solely in-frame clones and lacks some. The table includes 110,000 to 150,000 clones, 84% detected once. This entry comes from a study of blood T cell repertoires in COVID-19. What was sequenced was peripheral blood. The sequence came from a man in his fifties or sixties with active or convalescent COVID-19. This rearrangement joins TRBV7-2 to TRBJ1-5; D ambiguous. CDR3 in amino acids: CASSFPGNQPQHF. DNA of the CDR3: TGTGCCAGCAGCTTTCCGGGAAATCAGCCCCAGCATTTT.